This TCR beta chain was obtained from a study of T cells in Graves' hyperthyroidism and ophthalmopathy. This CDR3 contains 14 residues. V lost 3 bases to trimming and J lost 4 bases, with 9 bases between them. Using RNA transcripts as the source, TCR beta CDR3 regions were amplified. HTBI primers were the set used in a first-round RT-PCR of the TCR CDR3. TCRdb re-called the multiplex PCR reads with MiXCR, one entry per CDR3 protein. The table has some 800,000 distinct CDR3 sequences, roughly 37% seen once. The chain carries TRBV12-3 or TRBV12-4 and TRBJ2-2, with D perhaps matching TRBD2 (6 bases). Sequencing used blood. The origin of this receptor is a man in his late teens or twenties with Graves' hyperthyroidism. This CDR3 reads CASSLGGLTGELFF. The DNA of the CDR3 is TGTGCCAGCAGTTTGGGAGGACTCACCGGGGAGCTGTTTTTT.